This T cell receptor (beta chain) originates from a study of blood T cell repertoires in COVID-19. Overall study context: Samples of COVID-19 (acute and convalescent) were obtained from the United States, Italy and Spain.

V dropped 1 base and J dropped 2; count of bases not matched to a gene: 3. In germline, CDR1 is LNHDA, CDR2 SQIVND (reference sequence). This CDR3 is built from 15 residues. Per the study methods: Amplification with reference gene primers provided the estimates of nucleated cell counts. Data came from immunoSEQ multiplex PCR; TCRdb stores just in-frame clones and leaves some out. That table gives V, J and clone size, and the DNA gave D and trimming. The repertoire holds about 140,000 clones, with 80% as singletons. The chain is built from TRBV19 and TRBJ2-5; 8 nucleotides align to TRBD1. This receptor was taken from a man between 70 and 80 years old who had recovered from COVID-19. The material sequenced was peripheral blood. The CDR3: CASSIGGTGQETQYF. CDR3 in DNA: TGTGCCAGTAGTATAGGTGGGACAGGTCAAGAGACCCAGTACTTC.